The 16 T cell receptor beta chains listed next were all sequenced from one sample in a study of regulatory and conventional T cells in RAG deficiency. Repertoires were generated with immunoSEQ multiplex PCR, while TCRdb's copy carries only in-frame clones and drops some. Of 32,000 or so clones listed, approximately 89% are singletons. These data were likewise used in another study, on regulatory T cells. In that study: The primer mix had 52 TRBV and 13 TRBJ primers.

Sequencing was carried out using CD8+ T cells sorted from blood. The receptors derive from a human donor in good health.

The chain couples TRBV5-1 to TRBJ2-7; D possibly uses TRBD1 or TRBD2 (5 bases each). This CDR3 contains 14 residues. The V and J ends lost 3 bases and 6 bases respectively, with 16 bases between them. Germline CDR1 SGHRS, CDR2 YFSETQ. The CDR3 sequence: CASSWDLPSGEQYF. DNA for the CDR3: TGCGCCAGCAGCTGGGACCTTCCTAGTGGCGAGCAGTACTTC. Full variable domain (rest looked up from reference TRBV5-1 and TRBJ2-7): KAGVTQTPRYLIKTRGQQVTLSCSPISGHRSVSWYQQTPGQGLQFLFEYFSETQRNKGNFPGRFSGRQFSNSRSEMNVSTLELGDSALYLCASSWDLPSGEQYFGPGTRLTVT.

V gene TRBV15 combines with J gene TRBJ1-2; D is perhaps TRBD1 (5 bases). The germline gives CDR1 LNHNV, CDR2 YYDKDF (reference sequence). V dropped 0 bases and J dropped 2 bases, with 10 bases sitting between them. CDR3 length: 15 residues. CDR3 region: CATSRDRGINYGYTF. CDR3 DNA: TGTGCCACCAGCAGAGATCGGGGCATAAACTATGGCTACACCTTC.

This clone is large (0.1 to 1%) in the sample. The J gene is TRBJ2-3, the V gene TRBV11-2; D possibly corresponds to TRBD2 (7 bases). With 4 bases removed from V and 4 bases from J, the gap between germline ends came to 15 bases. This CDR3 has 15 amino acids. CDR1 SGHAT and CDR2 FQNNGV come from the germline V gene. Here the CDR3 reads CASSYWGGGPDTQYF. DNA for the CDR3: TGTGCCAGCAGCTACTGGGGGGGCGGGCCAGATACGCAGTATTTT.

This clone appeared a few times. The V call is TRBV7-3, the J call TRBJ2-2, with 13 bases aligning to TRBD2. Germline CDR1 is SGHTA and CDR2 is FQGTGA. V shed 4 bases, J shed 7 bases, and the junction held 6 bases outside the gene matches. The CDR3 consists of 16 residues. DNA for the CDR3: TGTGCCAGCAGCTCCACTAGCGGGGGGGCCGGCGGGGAGCTGTTTTTT. It codes for CASSSTSGGAGGELFF.

The count of this clone is one. The chain links TRBV9 to TRBJ2-1, with 14 bases lining up with TRBD2. Germline CDR1 SGDLS, CDR2 YYNGEE. With V trimmed by 4 bases and J by 8 bases, 8 bases remained unmatched. The CDR3 is made up of 16 amino acids. This CDR3 reads CASSPRLAGGPYEQFF. CDR3 in DNA: TGTGCCAGCAGCCCCCGACTAGCGGGGGGGCCCTATGAGCAGTTCTTC.

The V call is TRBV6-6, the J call TRBJ1-5; a possible D gene is TRBD1 (6 bases). The V gene lost 6 bases and the J gene lost 2 bases, with 17 bases spanning the gap. The length of the CDR3 is 16 residues. Germline loops: CDR1 MNHNY, CDR2 SVGAGI (reference sequence). The CDR3 protein is CASRTTGSEGNQPQHF. In DNA, the CDR3 is TGTGCCAGCAGAACCACAGGGTCGGAAGGCAATCAGCCCCAGCATTTT.

The chain couples TRBV5-1 to TRBJ2-7; tentative D call: TRBD1 (6 bases). Germline V CDR1 and CDR2: SGHRS, YFSETQ. The CDR3 sequence is 13 residues long. With 4 bases removed from V and 3 bases from J, the gap between germline ends came to 11 bases. Here the CDR3 reads CASSGGHYYEQYF. In nucleotides, the CDR3 is TGCGCCAGCAGCGGGGGACACTACTACGAGCAGTACTTC.

The chain recombines TRBV5-1 with TRBJ2-1, with 9 bases matching TRBD2. CDR1 SGHRS and CDR2 YFSETQ come from the germline V gene. With V trimmed by 3 bases and J by 6 bases, 7 bases remained unmatched. This CDR3 comprises 15 residues. The chain's CDR3 is CASSSPGLAFNEQFF. DNA of the CDR3: TGCGCCAGCAGCTCCCCGGGACTAGCATTCAATGAGCAGTTCTTC.

The chain couples TRBV6-6 to TRBJ1-6, with D uncertain. Trimming pared 3 bases from V and 4 bases from J, leaving 7 bases between. CDR1 and CDR2 from the germline V gene are MNHNY and SVGAGI (reference sequence). This CDR3 contains 14 residues. CDR3 nucleotide sequence: TGTGCCAGCAGTTATGAGGTTTATAATTCACCCCTCCACTTT. Encoded protein: CASSYEVYNSPLHF.

The chain links TRBV11-2 to TRBJ1-2, with 8 positions matching TRBD1. J lost 5 bases, V lost 4 bases, and 6 bases had no gene match. CDR1 is SGHAT, CDR2 FQNNGV, per germline. CDR3 length: 14 residues. The CDR3 region has the DNA TGTGCCAGCAGCTCGACGACAGGGGTTTATGGCTACACCTTC. Its translation: CASSSTTGVYGYTF.

A note on this clone: This sample includes further DNA sequences coding for the same CDR3. V and J are TRBV5-8 and TRBJ2-1; maybe TRBD1 (6 bases). This CDR3 comprises 16 residues. The V and J ends lost 4 bases and 9 bases respectively, with 23 bases between them. Per the germline V gene, CDR1 is SGHTS and CDR2 is YDEGEE. CDR3 sequence reads: CASSAAQGWGMVEQFF. The CDR3 DNA reads as TGTGCCAGCAGCGCCGCACAGGGTTGGGGTATGGTTGAGCAGTTCTTC.

The chain joins TRBV4-1 to TRBJ1-5; 9 bases align to TRBD1. The germline V gene encodes CDR1 MGHRA and CDR2 YSYEKL. This CDR3 region has 17 residues. The V and J ends lost 1 base and 4 bases, in that order; junction bases with no gene match: 8. The CDR3 loop is CASSQGGDRAINQPQHF. In nucleotides, the CDR3 is TGCGCCAGCAGCCAAGGCGGGGACAGGGCCATTAATCAGCCCCAGCATTTT.

This clone was seen more than once but under ten times. CDR3: CASSIAQSHNQPQHF. The CDR3 nucleotides read TGTGCCAGTAGTATAGCTCAATCGCACAATCAGCCCCAGCATTTT. The chain combines TRBV19 with TRBJ1-5; D gene uncertain. The CDR3 has 15 residues. CDR1 is LNHDA and CDR2 is SQIVND in the germline V gene (reference sequence). The V and J ends lost 1 base and 3 bases respectively, with 10 bases between them.

The table lists this clone with a count of one. V usage is TRBV2 and J usage is TRBJ1-5, with TRBD1 as a possible D gene (6 bases). The germline CDR1 and CDR2 sequences are SNHLY and FYNNEI. This CDR3 region has 12 residues. V lost 5 bases, J lost 7 bases, and 9 bases lay in between. The CDR3 loop is CASSRGNQPQHF. CDR3 nucleotide sequence: TGTGCCAGCAGTAGGGGGAACCAGCCCCAGCATTTT.

The CDR3 is CASGKGVTEAFF. The CDR3 nucleotides read TGTGCCAGCGGGAAAGGAGTCACTGAAGCTTTCTTT. The V and J genes are TRBV6-1 and TRBJ1-1; D unclear. The CDR3 has 12 amino acids. The germline gives CDR1 MNHNS, CDR2 SASEGT. The V gene lost 8 bases and the J gene lost 4 bases, with 11 bases spanning the gap.

This clone has only one observation. The genes are TRBV5-4 and TRBJ2-7; TRBD2 matches at 7 bases. Losses at the gene ends were 4 bases for V and 3 bases for J; bases not matched to a gene: 10. The length of the CDR3 is 15 residues. In germline, CDR1 is SGHNT, CDR2 YYREEE (reference sequence). The chain's CDR3 is CASSISGTIGYEQYF. CDR3 coding DNA: TGTGCCAGCAGCATTTCCGGGACTATAGGCTACGAGCAGTACTTC.